Presented here are 18 T cell receptor beta chains from one specimen sequenced in a study of T-cell memory formation after mild COVID-19. TCRdb recomputed calls from the 5' RACE reads with MiXCR, one row per CDR3 protein. The sample consists of a few hundred thousand distinct CDR3 sequences, 19% of them appearing once. The sequencing input was PBMCs or a T cell subset sorted from them (not recorded which). These receptors were taken from a young man who had mild COVID-19 (a few samples of this study predate the infection). Cell type and time point are not known.

The rearrangement links TRBV7-9 to TRBJ1-4; 9 bases match TRBD1. This CDR3 is built from 15 residues. After removal of 5 bases from V and 8 bases from J, the junction contained 9 bases not matched to a gene. Germline CDR1 is SEHNR and CDR2 is FQNEAQ (reference sequence). The CDR3 loop is CASSAFRDRVEKLFF. Here the CDR3 DNA reads TGTGCCAGCAGCGCATTCCGGGACAGGGTCGAAAAACTGTTTTTT.

At least ten counts were recorded for this clonotype. The chain employs TRBV3-1 and TRBJ2-7; D unclear. In germline, CDR1 is LGHDT, CDR2 YNNKEL (reference sequence). The CDR3 sequence is 11 residues long. Trimming shortened V by 3 bases and J by 4 bases, and 4 bases separated the two germline ends. The CDR3 DNA reads as TGTGCCAGCAGCCATAGGTACGAGCAGTACTTC. Protein sequence: CASSHRYEQYF.

This clonotype occurred a few times. The chain has TRBV28 and TRBJ1-5; D not certain. V was shortened by 7 bases and J by 4 bases, with 8 bases between the two germline ends. This CDR3 has 12 amino acids. Germline V gene lookup returns CDR1 MDHEN and CDR2 SYDVKM. The CDR3 region is CASTDLNQPQHF. The CDR3 nucleotides are TGTGCCAGCACCGACCTGAATCAGCCCCAGCATTTT.

The J gene is TRBJ1-3, the V gene TRBV6-2 or TRBV6-3; D may be TRBD1 (6 bases). The CDR3 is 16 residues long. Looked up from germline, CDR1 is MNHEY and CDR2 is SVGEGT. The V end lost 2 bases, the J end lost 4 bases, and 15 bases lay between the germline ends. CDR3 protein: CASSYRAGARGNTIYF. DNA for the CDR3: TGTGCCAGCAGTTACCGGGCAGGGGCTCGCGGAAACACCATATATTTT.

This sequence joins TRBV5-1 and TRBJ1-2; the D gene is possibly TRBD1 (6 bases). This CDR3 has 14 amino acids. Trimming pared 4 bases from V and 4 bases from J, leaving 14 bases between. Germline values: CDR1 SGHRS, CDR2 YFSETQ. CDR3 sequence reads: CASSLGQWAYGYTF. The DNA of the CDR3 is TGCGCCAGCAGCCTCGGACAGTGGGCCTATGGCTACACCTTC.

This clonotype has a count of ten or more. V is TRBV15 and J is TRBJ2-1; D is unclear. The V and J ends lost 0 bases and 8 bases respectively, with 5 bases between them. The CDR3 covers 12 residues. The germline V gene has CDR1 LNHNV and CDR2 YYDKDF (reference sequence). CDR3 sequence reads: CATSRDRYEQFF. The CDR3 DNA reads as TGTGCCACCAGCAGAGATCGTTATGAGCAGTTCTTC.

V usage is TRBV7-2 and J usage is TRBJ1-1; weak D call: TRBD1 (5 bases). The CDR3 is 13 residues long. CDR1 is SGHTA, CDR2 FQGNSA, per germline. V was pared by 8 bases and J by 0 bases, with 10 bases between. The CDR3 spells CASGGFMNTEAFF. CDR3 bases: TGTGCCAGCGGGGGTTTCATGAACACTGAAGCTTTCTTT.

The chain is built from TRBV19 and TRBJ1-4; D uncertain. With 3 bases removed from V and 11 bases from J, the gap between germline ends came to 19 bases. Per germline, CDR1 LNHDA and CDR2 SQIVND (reference sequence). CDR3 length: 15 amino acids. CDR3 nucleotide sequence: TGTGCCAGTAGTATGTCGTTCGCGGATGTGGGGAAACTGTTTTTT. Residues: CASSMSFADVGKLFF.

This clonotype was recorded a few times. V gene TRBV12-3 or TRBV12-4 combines with J gene TRBJ2-2; 15 bases are a match to TRBD2. Trimming at V came to 3 bases and at J to 3 bases, leaving 5 bases not matched to a gene. The CDR3 covers 18 residues. This chain's CDR3 is CASSFLGLAGGHTGELFF. DNA for the CDR3: TGTGCCAGCAGTTTCCTGGGACTAGCGGGGGGACACACCGGGGAGCTGTTTTTT.

This clonotype has ten or more counts. The junction shows a germline mismatch at one end, possibly a read error. This sequence joins TRBV7-7 and TRBJ2-2; no clear D. Per germline, CDR1 SSHAT and CDR2 FNYEAQ (reference sequence). CDR3 length: 14 residues. CDR3 protein: CASSLRLNTGELFF. DNA for the CDR3: TGTGCTAGCAGCTTACGTCTGAACACCGGGGAGCTGTTTTTT.

This rearrangement joins TRBV20-1 to TRBJ2-7, with 7 bases matching TRBD1. Looked up from germline, CDR1 is DFQATT and CDR2 is SNEGSKA (reference sequence). This CDR3 is built from 15 residues. The ends lost 2 bases at V and 1 base at J; junction bases unmatched: 8. CDR3 in amino acids: CSARKGRDSSYEQYF. CDR3 nucleotide sequence: TGCAGTGCTAGAAAGGGCCGGGACAGTTCCTACGAGCAGTACTTC.

The chain recombines TRBV7-2 with TRBJ1-1; 8 nucleotides line up with TRBD1. The germline CDR1 and CDR2 sequences are SGHTA and FQGNSA. With V trimmed by 3 bases and J by 0 bases, 12 bases remained unmatched. This CDR3 is built from 18 residues. The CDR3 nucleotides are TGTGCCAGCAGCTTGGTCAGACAGGGGCCTCTCCTGAACACTGAAGCTTTCTTT. This translates into CASSLVRQGPLLNTEAFF.

V gene TRBV6-5 combines with J gene TRBJ2-2; D not certain. The V and J ends lost 6 bases and 4 bases respectively, with 9 bases between them. The germline V gene encodes CDR1 MNHEY and CDR2 SVGAGI. The CDR3 contains 13 residues. For the CDR3, the DNA is TGTGCCAGCAGCCCAAACCCCACCGGGGAGCTGTTTTTT. The encoded protein is CASSPNPTGELFF.

This clonotype was seen once. V usage is TRBV29-1 and J usage is TRBJ1-1; D not resolved. With 7 bases removed from V and 1 base from J, the gap between germline ends came to 10 bases. Germline V gene data show CDR1 as SQVTM and CDR2 as ANQGSEA. CDR3 length equals 12 residues. Here the CDR3 reads CSGIHTNTEAFF. Written as DNA, the CDR3 is TGCAGCGGAATTCATACGAACACTGAAGCTTTCTTT. The whole variable domain, filled in from reference TRBV29-1 and TRBJ1-1, reads SAVISQKPSRDICQRGTSLTIQCQVDSQVTMMFWYRQQPGQSLTLIATANQGSEATYESGFVIDKFPISRPNLTFSTLTVSNMSPEDSSIYLCSGIHTNTEAFFGQGTRLTVV.

This clonotype was counted a few times. The rearrangement links TRBV20-1 to TRBJ1-5; a possible D gene is TRBD1 (6 bases). This CDR3 contains 14 residues. V was pared by 3 bases and J by 5 bases, with 14 bases between. Per germline, CDR1 DFQATT and CDR2 SNEGSKA (reference sequence). The CDR3 is CSASPSGGYQPQHF. For the CDR3, the DNA is TGCAGTGCTAGCCCCAGTGGGGGCTATCAGCCCCAGCATTTT.

CDR3 region: CAISSGQSRTDTQYF. Here the CDR3 DNA reads TGTGCCATAAGCTCGGGACAGTCAAGAACAGATACGCAGTATTTT. This rearrangement joins TRBV10-3 to TRBJ2-3, with 7 bases aligning to TRBD1. Trimming removed 9 bases from V and 3 bases from J; junction bases left unmatched: 12. The CDR3 covers 15 residues. The germline V gene has CDR1 ENHRY and CDR2 SYGVKD.

The chain has TRBV20-1 and TRBJ2-7; D unresolved. In germline, CDR1 is DFQATT, CDR2 SNEGSKA (reference sequence). CDR3 length: 11 residues. CDR3 loop: CAVRVTREQYV. The CDR3 region has the DNA TGCGCCGTGAGAGTAACGAGGGAGCAGTACGTC.

This chain uses TRBV6-5 with TRBJ1-3, with D possibly TRBD1 on 5 matching bases. From germline, CDR1 is MNHEY and CDR2 SVGAGI. Trimming took off 4 bases at V and 1 base at J, with 14 bases between the two ends. The CDR3 covers 16 residues. For the CDR3, the DNA is TGTGCCAGCAGTTGGGGCCCCAGGGCGTCTGGAAACACCATATATTTT. It is translated as CASSWGPRASGNTIYF.